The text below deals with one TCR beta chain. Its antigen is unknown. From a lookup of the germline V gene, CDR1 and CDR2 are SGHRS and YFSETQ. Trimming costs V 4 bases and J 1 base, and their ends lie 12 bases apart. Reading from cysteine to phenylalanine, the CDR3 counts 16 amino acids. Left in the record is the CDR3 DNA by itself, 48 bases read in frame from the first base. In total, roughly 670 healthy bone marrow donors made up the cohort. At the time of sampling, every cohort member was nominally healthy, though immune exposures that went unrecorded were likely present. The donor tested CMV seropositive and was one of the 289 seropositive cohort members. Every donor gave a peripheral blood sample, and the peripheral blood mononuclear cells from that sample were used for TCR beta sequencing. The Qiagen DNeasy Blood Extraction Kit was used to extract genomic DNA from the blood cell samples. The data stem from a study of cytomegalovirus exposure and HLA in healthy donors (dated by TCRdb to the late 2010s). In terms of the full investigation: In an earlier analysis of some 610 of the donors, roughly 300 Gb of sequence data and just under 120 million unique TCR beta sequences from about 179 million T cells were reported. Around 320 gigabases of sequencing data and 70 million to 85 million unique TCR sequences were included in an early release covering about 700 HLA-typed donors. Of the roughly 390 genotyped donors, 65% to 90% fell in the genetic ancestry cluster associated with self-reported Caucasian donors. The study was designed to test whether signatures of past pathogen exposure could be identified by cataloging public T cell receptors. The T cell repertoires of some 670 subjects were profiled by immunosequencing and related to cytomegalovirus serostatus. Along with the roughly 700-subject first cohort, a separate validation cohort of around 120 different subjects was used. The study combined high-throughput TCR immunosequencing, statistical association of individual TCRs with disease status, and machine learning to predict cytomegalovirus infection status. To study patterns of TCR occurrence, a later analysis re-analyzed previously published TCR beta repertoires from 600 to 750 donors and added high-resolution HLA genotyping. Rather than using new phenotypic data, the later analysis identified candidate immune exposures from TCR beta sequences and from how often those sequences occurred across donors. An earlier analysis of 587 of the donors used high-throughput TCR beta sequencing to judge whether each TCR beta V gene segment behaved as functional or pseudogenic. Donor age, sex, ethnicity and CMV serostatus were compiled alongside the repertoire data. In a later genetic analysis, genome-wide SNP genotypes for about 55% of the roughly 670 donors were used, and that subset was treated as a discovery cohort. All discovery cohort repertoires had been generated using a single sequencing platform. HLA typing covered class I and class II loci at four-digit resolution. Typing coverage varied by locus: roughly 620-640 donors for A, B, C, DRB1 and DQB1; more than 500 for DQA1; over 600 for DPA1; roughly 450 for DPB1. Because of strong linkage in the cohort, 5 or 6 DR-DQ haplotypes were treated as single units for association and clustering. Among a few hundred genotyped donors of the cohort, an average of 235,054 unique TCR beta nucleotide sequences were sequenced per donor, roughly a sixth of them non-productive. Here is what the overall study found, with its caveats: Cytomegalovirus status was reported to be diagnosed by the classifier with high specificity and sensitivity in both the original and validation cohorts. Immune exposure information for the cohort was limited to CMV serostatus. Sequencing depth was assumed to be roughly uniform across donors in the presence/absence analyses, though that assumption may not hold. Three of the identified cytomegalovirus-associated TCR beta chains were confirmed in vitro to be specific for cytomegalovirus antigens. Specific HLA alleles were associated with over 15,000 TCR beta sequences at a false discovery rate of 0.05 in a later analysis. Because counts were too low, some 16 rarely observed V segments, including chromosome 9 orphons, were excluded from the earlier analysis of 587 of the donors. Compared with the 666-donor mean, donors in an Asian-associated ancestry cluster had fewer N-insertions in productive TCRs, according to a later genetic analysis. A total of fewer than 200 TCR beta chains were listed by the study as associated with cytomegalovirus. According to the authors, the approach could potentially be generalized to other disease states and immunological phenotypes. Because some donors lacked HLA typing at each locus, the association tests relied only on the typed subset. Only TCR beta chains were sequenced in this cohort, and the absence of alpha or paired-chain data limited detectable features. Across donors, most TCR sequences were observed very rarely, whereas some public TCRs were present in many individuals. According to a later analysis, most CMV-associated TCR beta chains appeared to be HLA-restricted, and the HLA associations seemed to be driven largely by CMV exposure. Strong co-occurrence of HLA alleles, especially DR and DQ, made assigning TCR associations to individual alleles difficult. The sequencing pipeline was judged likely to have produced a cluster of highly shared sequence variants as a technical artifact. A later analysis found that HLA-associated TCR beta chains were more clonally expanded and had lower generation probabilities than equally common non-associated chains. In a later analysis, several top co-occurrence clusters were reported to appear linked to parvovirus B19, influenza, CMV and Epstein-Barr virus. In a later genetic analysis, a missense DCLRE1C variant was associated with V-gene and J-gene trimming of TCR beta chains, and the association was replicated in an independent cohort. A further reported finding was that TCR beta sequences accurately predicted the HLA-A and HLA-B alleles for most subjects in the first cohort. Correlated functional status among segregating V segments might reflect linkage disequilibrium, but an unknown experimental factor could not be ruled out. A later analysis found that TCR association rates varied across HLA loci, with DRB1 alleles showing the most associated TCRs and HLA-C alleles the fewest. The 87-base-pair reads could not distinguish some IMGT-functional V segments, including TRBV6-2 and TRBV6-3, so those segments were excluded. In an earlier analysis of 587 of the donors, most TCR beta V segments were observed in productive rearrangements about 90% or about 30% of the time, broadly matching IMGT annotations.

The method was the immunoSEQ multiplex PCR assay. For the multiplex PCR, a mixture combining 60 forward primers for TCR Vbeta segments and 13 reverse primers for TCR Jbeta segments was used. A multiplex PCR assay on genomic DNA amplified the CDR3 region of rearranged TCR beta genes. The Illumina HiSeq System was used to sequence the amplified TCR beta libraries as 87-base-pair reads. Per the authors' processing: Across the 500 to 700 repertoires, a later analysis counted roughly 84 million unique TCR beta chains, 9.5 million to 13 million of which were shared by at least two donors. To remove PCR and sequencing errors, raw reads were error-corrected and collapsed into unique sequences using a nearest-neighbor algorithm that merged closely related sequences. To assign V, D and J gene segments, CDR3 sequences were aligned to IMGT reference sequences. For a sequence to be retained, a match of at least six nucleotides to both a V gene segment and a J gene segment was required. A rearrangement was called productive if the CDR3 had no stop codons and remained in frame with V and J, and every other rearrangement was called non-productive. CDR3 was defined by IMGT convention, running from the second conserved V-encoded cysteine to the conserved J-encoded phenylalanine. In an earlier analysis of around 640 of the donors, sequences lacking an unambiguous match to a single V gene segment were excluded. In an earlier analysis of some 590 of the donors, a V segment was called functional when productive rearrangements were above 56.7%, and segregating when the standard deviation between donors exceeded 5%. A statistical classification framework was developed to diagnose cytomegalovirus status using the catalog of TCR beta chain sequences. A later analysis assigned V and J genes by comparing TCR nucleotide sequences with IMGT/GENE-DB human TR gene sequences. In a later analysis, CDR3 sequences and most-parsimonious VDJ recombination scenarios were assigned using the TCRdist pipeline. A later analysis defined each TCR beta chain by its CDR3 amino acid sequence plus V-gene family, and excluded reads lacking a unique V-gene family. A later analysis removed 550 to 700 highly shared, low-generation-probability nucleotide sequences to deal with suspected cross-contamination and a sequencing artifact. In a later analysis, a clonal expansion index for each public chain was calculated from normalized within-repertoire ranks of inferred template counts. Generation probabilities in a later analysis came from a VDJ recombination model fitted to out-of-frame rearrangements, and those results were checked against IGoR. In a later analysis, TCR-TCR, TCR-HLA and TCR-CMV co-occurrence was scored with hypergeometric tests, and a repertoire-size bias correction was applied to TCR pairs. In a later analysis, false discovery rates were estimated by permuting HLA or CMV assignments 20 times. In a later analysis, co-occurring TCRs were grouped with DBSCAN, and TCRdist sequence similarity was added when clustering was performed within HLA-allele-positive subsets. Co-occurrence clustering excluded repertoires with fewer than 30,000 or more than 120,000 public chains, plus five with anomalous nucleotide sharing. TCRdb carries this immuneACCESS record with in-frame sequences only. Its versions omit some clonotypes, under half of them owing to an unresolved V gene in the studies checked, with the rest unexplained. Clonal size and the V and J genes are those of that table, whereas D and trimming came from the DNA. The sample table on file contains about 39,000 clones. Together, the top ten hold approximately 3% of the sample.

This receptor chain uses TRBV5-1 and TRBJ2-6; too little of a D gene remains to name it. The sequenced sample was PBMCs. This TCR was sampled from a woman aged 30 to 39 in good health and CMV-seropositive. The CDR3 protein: CASSPYSSSGANVLTF. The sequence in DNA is TGCGCCAGCAGCCCCTATTCGAGTTCTGGGGCCAACGTCCTGACTTTC.